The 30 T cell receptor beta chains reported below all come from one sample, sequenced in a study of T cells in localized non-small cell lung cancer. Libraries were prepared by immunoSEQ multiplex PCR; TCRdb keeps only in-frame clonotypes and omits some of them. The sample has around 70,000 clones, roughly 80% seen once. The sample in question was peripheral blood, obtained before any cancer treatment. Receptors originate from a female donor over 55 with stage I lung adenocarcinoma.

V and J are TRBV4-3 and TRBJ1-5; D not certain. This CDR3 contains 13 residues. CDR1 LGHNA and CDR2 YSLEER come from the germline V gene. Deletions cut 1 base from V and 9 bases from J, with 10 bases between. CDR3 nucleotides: TGCGCCAGCAGCCAAGGGACCGACTGGCCCCAGCATTTT. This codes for CASSQGTDWPQHF.

In DNA, the CDR3 is TGTGCCAGCAGTGAAGGGTGGGGACGCACAGATACGCAGTATTTT. It yields the protein CASSEGWGRTDTQYF. The chain is built from TRBV6-1 and TRBJ2-3; either TRBD1 or TRBD2 may supply D (5 bases each). CDR1 MNHNS and CDR2 SASEGT come from the germline V gene. The CDR3 runs 15 residues. Trimming took 1 base from V and 1 from J, leaving 9 bases between them.

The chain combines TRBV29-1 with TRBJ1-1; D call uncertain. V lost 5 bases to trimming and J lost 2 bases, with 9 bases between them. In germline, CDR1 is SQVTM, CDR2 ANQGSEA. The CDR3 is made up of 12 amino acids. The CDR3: CSVRNLNTEAFF. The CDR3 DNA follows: TGCAGCGTTCGGAATTTAAACACTGAAGCTTTCTTT. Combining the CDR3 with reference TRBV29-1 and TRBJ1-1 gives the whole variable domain SAVISQKPSRDICQRGTSLTIQCQVDSQVTMMFWYRQQPGQSLTLIATANQGSEATYESGFVIDKFPISRPNLTFSTLTVSNMSPEDSSIYLCSVRNLNTEAFFGQGTRLTVV.

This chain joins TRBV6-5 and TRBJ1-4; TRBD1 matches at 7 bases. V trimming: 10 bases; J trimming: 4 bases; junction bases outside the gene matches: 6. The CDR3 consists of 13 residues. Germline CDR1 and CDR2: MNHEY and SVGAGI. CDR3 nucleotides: TGTGCCAAAGGGACAGACGGTAATGAAAAACTGTTTTTT. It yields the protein CAKGTDGNEKLFF.

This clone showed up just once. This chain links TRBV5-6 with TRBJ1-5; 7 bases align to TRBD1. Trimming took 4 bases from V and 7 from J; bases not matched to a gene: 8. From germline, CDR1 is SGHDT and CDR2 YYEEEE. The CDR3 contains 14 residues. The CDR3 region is CASSPTGVEQPQHF. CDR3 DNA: TGTGCCAGCAGCCCTACAGGGGTAGAGCAGCCCCAGCATTTT. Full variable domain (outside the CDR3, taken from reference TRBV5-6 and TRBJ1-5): DAGVTQSPTHLIKTRGQQVTLRCSPKSGHDTVSWYQQALGQGPQFIFQYYEEEERQRGNFPDRFSGHQFPNYSSELNVNALLLGDSALYLCASSPTGVEQPQHFGDGTRLSIL.

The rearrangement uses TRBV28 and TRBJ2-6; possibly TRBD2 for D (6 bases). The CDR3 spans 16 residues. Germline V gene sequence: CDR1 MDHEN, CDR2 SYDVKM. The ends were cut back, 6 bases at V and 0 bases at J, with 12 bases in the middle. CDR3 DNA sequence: TGTGCCAGCAGAATCCCCGGGAGCTCTGGGGCCAACGTCCTGACTTTC. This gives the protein CASRIPGSSGANVLTF. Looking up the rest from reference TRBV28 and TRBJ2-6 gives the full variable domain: DVKVTQSSRYLVKRTGEKVFLECVQDMDHENMFWYRQDPGLGLRLIYFSYDVKMKEKGDIPEGYSVSREKKERFSLILESASTNQTSMYLCASRIPGSSGANVLTFGAGSRLTVL.

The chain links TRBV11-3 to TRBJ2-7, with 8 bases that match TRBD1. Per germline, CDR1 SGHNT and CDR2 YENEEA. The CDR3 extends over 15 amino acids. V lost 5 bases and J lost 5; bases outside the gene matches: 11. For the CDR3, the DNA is TGTGCCAGCAGCCCTGAGATGGACAGGGATCACGAGCAGTACTTC. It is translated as CASSPEMDRDHEQYF.

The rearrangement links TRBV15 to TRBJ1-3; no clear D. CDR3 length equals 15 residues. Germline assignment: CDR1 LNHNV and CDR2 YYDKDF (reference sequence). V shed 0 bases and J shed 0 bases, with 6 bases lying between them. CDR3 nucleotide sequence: TGTGCCACCAGCAGAGACAGGCCCTCTGGAAACACCATATATTTT. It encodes CATSRDRPSGNTIYF.

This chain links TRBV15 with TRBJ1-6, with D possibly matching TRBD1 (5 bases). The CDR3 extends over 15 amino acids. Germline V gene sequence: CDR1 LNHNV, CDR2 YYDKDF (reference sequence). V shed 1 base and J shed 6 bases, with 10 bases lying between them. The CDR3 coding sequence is TGTGCCACCAGCAGAGTGGTCGGGGGTAATTCACCCCTCCACTTT. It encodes CATSRVVGGNSPLHF.

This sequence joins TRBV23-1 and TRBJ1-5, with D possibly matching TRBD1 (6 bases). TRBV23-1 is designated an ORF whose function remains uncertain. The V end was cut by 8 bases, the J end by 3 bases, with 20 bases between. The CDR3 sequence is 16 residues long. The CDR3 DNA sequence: TGCGCCAGCGGCCGGGGGCGCCGCTTGGTCAATCAGCCCCAGCATTTT. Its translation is CASGRGRRLVNQPQHF.

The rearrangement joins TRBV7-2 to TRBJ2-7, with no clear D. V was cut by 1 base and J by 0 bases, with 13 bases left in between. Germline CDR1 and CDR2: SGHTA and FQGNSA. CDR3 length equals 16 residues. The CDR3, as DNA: TGTGCCAGCAGCTTAGGTGTCGGGTCAAGCTCCTACGAGCAGTACTTC. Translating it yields CASSLGVGSSSYEQYF. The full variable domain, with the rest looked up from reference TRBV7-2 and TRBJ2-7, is GAGVSQSPSNKVTEKGKDVELRCDPISGHTALYWYRQSLGQGLEFLIYFQGNSAPDKSGLPSDRFSAERTGGSVSTLTIQRTQQEDSAVYLCASSLGVGSSSYEQYFGPGTRLTVT.

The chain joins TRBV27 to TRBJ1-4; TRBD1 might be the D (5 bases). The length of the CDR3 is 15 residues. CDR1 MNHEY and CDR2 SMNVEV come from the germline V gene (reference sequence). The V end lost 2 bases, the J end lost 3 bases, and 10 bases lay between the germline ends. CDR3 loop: CASSLTREANEKLFF. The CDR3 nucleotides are TGTGCCAGCAGTTTAACCAGGGAGGCTAATGAAAAACTGTTTTTT. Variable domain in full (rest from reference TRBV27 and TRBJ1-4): EAQVTQNPRYLITVTGKKLTVTCSQNMNHEYMSWYRQDPGLGLRQIYYSMNVEVTDKGDVPEGYKVSRKEKRNFPLILESPSPNQTSLYFCASSLTREANEKLFFGSGTQLSVL.

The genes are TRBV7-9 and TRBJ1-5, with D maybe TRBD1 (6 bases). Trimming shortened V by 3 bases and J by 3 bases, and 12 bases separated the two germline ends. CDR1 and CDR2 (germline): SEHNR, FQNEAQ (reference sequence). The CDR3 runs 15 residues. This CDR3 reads CASSFGGGSNQPQHF. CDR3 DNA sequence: TGTGCCAGCAGCTTCGGTGGGGGCTCCAATCAGCCCCAGCATTTT.

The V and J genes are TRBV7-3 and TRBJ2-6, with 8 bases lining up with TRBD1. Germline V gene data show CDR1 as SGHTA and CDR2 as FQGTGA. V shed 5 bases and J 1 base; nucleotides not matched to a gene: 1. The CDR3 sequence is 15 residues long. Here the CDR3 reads CASSRTGSGANVLTF. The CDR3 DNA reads TGTGCCAGCAGCAGGACAGGGTCTGGGGCCAACGTCCTGACTTTC.

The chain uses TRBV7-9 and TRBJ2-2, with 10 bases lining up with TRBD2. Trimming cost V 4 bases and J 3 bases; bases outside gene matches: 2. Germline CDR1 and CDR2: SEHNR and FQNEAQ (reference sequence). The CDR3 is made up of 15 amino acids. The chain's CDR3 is CASSSLAGDTGELFF. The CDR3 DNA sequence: TGTGCCAGCAGCTCCCTAGCGGGAGACACCGGGGAGCTGTTTTTT.

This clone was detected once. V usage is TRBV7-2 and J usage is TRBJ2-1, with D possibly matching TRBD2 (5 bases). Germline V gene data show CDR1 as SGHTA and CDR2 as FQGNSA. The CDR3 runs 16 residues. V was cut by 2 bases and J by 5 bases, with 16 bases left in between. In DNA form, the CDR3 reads TGTGCCAGCAGCTTATATCTGGGGAGCCCAAACAATGAGCAGTTCTTC. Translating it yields CASSLYLGSPNNEQFF.

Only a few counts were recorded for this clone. CDR3 bases: TGTGCCAGCAAAAGTGCTGGAGAGACCCAGTACTTC. As protein: CASKSAGETQYF. J is TRBJ2-5 and V is TRBV27; no clear D gene. The V and J ends lost 7 bases and 4 bases respectively, with 10 bases between them. Germline V gene sequence: CDR1 MNHEY, CDR2 SMNVEV (reference sequence). The CDR3 contains 12 residues.

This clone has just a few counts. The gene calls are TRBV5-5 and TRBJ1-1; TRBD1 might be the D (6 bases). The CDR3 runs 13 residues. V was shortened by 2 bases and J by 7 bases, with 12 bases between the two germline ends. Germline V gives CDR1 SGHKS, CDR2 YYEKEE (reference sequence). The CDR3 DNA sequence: TGTGCCAGCAGCTTCCACAGGGACGGTGAAGCTTTCTTT. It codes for CASSFHRDGEAFF.

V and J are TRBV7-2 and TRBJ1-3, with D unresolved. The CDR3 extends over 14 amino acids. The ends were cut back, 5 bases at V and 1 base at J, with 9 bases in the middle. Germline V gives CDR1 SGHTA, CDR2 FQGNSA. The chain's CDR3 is CASSPAFSGNTIYF. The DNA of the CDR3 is TGTGCCAGCAGCCCCGCTTTTTCTGGAAACACCATATATTTT.

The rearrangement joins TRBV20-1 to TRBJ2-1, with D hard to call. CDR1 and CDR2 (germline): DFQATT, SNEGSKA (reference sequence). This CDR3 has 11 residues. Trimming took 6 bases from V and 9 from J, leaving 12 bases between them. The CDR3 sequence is CSARPVGEQFF. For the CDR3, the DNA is TGCAGTGCCCGCCCAGTGGGTGAGCAGTTCTTC.

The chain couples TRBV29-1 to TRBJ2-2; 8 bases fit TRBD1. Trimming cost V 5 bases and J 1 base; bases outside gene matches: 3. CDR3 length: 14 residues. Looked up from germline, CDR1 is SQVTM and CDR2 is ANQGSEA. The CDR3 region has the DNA TGCAGCGTTCGACAGGGGATGAACACCGGGGAGCTGTTTTTT. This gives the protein CSVRQGMNTGELFF.

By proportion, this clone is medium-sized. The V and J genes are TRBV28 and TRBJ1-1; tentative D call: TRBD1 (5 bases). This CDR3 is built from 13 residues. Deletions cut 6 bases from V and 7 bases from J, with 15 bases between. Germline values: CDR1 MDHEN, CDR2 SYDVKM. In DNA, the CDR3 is TGTGCCAGCAGCTATTTTTTGGGGGGTGAAGCTTTCTTT. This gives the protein CASSYFLGGEAFF.

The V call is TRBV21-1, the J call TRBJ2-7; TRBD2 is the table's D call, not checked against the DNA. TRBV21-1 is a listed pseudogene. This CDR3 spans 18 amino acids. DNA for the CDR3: TGTGCCAGCACCGAGCTACGATACACACTAAACAACTCCTACGAGCAGTACTTC. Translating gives CASTELRYTLNNSYEQYF.

The CDR3 loop is CASSPQGAAKNIQYF. In DNA form, the CDR3 reads TGTGCCAGCAGCCCGCAGGGGGCCGCCAAAAACATTCAGTACTTC. The genes are TRBV5-6 and TRBJ2-4; 8 positions agree with TRBD1. Germline CDR1 is SGHDT and CDR2 is YYEEEE. Trimming cost V 4 bases and J 1 base; bases outside gene matches: 4. The length of the CDR3 is 15 residues.

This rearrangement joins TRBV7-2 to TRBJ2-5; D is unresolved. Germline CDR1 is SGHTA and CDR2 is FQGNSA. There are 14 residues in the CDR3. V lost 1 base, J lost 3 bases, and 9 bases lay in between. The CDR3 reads CASSLDLGEETQYF. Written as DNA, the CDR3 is TGTGCCAGCAGCTTAGACCTAGGAGAAGAGACCCAGTACTTC. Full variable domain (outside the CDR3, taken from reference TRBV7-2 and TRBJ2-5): GAGVSQSPSNKVTEKGKDVELRCDPISGHTALYWYRQSLGQGLEFLIYFQGNSAPDKSGLPSDRFSAERTGGSVSTLTIQRTQQEDSAVYLCASSLDLGEETQYFGPGTRLLVL.

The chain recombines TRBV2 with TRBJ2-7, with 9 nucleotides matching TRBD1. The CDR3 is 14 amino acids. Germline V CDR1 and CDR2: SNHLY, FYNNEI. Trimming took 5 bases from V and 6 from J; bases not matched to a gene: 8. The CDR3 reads CASSLFGTGTEQYF. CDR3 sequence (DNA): TGTGCCAGCAGTCTATTCGGGACAGGGACCGAGCAGTACTTC.

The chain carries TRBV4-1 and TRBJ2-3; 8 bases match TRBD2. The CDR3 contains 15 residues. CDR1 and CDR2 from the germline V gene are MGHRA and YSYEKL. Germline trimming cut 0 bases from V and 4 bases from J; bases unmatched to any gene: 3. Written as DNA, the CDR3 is TGCGCCAGCAGCCAAGATCAAGCGGGGGCAGATACGCAGTATTTT. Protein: CASSQDQAGADTQYF.

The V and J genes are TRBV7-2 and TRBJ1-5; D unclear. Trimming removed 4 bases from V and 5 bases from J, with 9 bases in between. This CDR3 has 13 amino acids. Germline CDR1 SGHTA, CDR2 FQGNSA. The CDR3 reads CASSSRVDQPQHF. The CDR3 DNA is TGTGCCAGCAGCTCCAGAGTAGATCAGCCCCAGCATTTT.

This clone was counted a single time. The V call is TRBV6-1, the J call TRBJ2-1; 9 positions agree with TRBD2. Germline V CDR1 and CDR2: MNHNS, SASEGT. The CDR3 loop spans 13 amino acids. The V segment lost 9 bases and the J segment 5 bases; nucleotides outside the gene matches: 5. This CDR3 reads CASRAGGDNEQFF. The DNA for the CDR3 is TGTGCCAGTAGGGCGGGAGGGGACAATGAGCAGTTCTTC.

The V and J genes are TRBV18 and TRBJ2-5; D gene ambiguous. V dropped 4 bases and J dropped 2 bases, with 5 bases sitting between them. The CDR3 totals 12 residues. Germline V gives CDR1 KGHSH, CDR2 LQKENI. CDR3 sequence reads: CASSRDQETQYF. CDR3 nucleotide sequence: TGTGCCAGCTCACGTGATCAAGAGACCCAGTACTTC.